The present T cell receptor beta chain was sequenced within a study of cytomegalovirus exposure and HLA in healthy donors. Background on the study: As an earlier analysis found, around 200 million T cells yielded around 110 million unique TCR beta sequences.

Deletions cut 5 bases from V and 0 bases from J, with 17 bases between. The CDR3 consists of 16 residues. Germline CDR1 reads SNHLY; CDR2 reads FYNNEI. In this sample, this clone turned up a few times. PCR employed 60 Vbeta and 13 Jbeta primers. Sequenced by immunoSEQ multiplex PCR; TCRdb stores in-frame clones only, minus some. Of 120,000 to 150,000 clones listed, around 80% are singletons. The clonotype originates from a man between 35 and 55 years old in good health and CMV-seropositive. Sequencing used PBMCs. The gene calls are TRBV2 and TRBJ2-7; D gene ambiguous. The CDR3 loop is CASSPLRYSSSYEQYF. The CDR3 DNA follows: TGTGCCAGCAGTCCCTTGCGATACAGCAGCTCCTACGAGCAGTACTTC. The entire variable domain, with the rest obtained from reference TRBV2 and TRBJ2-7, is as follows: EPEVTQTPSHQVTQMGQEVILRCVPISNHLYFYWYRQILGQKVEFLVSFYNNEISEKSEIFDDQFSVERPDGSNFTLKIRSTKLEDSAMYFCASSPLRYSSSYEQYFGPGTRLTVT.